The 7 T cell receptor beta chains given below trace back to one sample, sequenced in a study of molecular identifiers for immune sequencing clone quantification. Each CDR3 protein gets one entry after TCRdb re-called the PCR reads with MiXCR. The sample yields about 54,000 distinct CDR3 sequences, around 27% seen once. The material sequenced was naive CD8+ T cells from blood, with Jurkat cell RNA spiked in. Noted subset: FACS-sorted CD8+CD4-CCR7+CD45RA+ naive T cells. The receptors stem from a human donor in good health. Some libraries in this study had Jurkat cell RNA spiked in.

Turning to this clonotype: This may be a read error: a much more frequent sequence differs by one nucleotide. The CDR3 here is CTSSPLGRGADEQYF. Written as DNA, the CDR3 is TGTACCAGCTCACCACTCGGCAGGGGCGCCGACGAGCAGTACTTC. The V gene is TRBV18, the J gene TRBJ2-7; D may be TRBD1 (6 bases). The CDR3 sequence is 15 residues long. Per germline, CDR1 KGHSH and CDR2 LQKENI.

This clonotype was recorded at least ten times. The chain couples TRBV6-5 to TRBJ2-7, with 10 bases aligning to TRBD2. The CDR3 has 15 amino acids. V dropped 6 bases and J dropped 2; count of bases not matched to a gene: 7. Looked up from germline, CDR1 is MNHEY and CDR2 is SVGAGI. The CDR3 loop reads CASSTGTSETYEQYF. The CDR3 DNA follows: TGTGCCAGCAGCACCGGGACTAGCGAAACCTACGAGCAGTACTTC.

This clonotype was detected only a few times. The chain carries TRBV29-1 and TRBJ2-1; 9 nucleotides line up with TRBD2. The germline V gene has CDR1 SQVTM and CDR2 ANQGSEA. This CDR3 is 13 amino acids long. V gave up 6 bases and J gave up 5 bases; unmatched junction bases: 5. CDR3 protein: CSVRLADHNEQFF. The CDR3 bases are TGCAGCGTACGACTAGCGGATCACAATGAGCAGTTCTTC.

This clonotype was counted only a few times. The chain is built from TRBV20-1 and TRBJ1-3; no firm D call. The length of the CDR3 is 15 residues. From germline, CDR1 is DFQATT and CDR2 SNEGSKA (reference sequence). The V and J ends lost 0 bases and 0 bases respectively, with 9 bases between them. The CDR3 protein is CSAREAVSSGNTIYF. The CDR3 DNA is TGCAGTGCTAGAGAGGCAGTTAGCTCTGGAAACACCATATATTTT.

The sample holds many counts of this clonotype. This sequence joins TRBV23-1 and TRBJ2-7; TRBD1 might be the D (6 bases). TRBV23-1 is designated an ORF whose function remains uncertain. This CDR3 spans 16 amino acids. Here the CDR3 DNA reads TGCGCAACGCGAAGAAGAACAGGGCCGTCCCAGGGCGAGCAGTACTTC. This encodes CATRRRTGPSQGEQYF.

This clonotype came up a few times. The V and J genes are TRBV6-2 or TRBV6-3 and TRBJ2-1, with a weak D call TRBD2 (6 bases). In germline, CDR1 is MNHEY, CDR2 SVGEGT. The CDR3 is 17 residues long. Deletions cut 6 bases from V and 4 bases from J, with 22 bases between. The CDR3 loop is CASRDLDYPDEYNEQFF. The CDR3 nucleotides read TGTGCCAGCAGAGACCTGGACTATCCAGATGAATACAATGAGCAGTTCTTC.

This clonotype was detected many times. V is TRBV30 and J is TRBJ2-1; the D gene is possibly TRBD2 (6 bases). The germline V gene has CDR1 GTSNPN and CDR2 SVGIG (reference sequence). V gave up 8 bases and J gave up 0 bases, with 17 bases separating them. This CDR3 has 15 amino acids. The CDR3 DNA reads TGTGCCGGACAAGCAGGAGGGAGCTCCTACAATGAGCAGTTCTTC. Protein product: CAGQAGGSSYNEQFF.